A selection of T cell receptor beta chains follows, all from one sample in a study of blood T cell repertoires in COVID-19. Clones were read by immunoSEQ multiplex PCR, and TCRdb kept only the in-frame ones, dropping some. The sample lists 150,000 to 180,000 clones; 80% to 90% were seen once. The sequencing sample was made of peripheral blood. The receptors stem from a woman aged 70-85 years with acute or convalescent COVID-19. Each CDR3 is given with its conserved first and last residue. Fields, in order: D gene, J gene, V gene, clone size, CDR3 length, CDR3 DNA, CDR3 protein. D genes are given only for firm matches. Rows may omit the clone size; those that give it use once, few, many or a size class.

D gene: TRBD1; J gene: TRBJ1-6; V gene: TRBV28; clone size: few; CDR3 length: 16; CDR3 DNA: TGTGCCAGCAGCCCCCCCCAGGGGGCCAGTAATTCACCCCTCCACTTT; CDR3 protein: CASSPPQGASNSPLHF
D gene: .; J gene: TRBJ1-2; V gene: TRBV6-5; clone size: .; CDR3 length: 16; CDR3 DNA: TGTGCCAGCAGTTACACCAACAGAAGTCCAGACTATGGCTACACCTTC; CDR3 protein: CASSYTNRSPDYGYTF
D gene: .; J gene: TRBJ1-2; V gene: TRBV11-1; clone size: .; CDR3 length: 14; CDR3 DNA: TGTGCCAGCAGCTCCGGAGGGGATAACTATGGCTACACCTTC; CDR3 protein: CASSSGGDNYGYTF
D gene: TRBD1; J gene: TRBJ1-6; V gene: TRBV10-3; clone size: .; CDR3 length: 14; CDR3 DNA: TGTGCCATCAGAAAGGGACAGGAGAATTCACCCCTCCACTTT; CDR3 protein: CAIRKGQENSPLHF
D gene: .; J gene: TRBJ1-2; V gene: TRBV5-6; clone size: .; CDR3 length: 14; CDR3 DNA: TGTGCCAGCAGCTCCCCGAGGGGGGGCTATGGCTACACCTTC; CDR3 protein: CASSSPRGGYGYTF
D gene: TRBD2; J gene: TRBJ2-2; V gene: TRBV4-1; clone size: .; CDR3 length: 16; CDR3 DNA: TGCGCCAGCAGCTCGAGGCGGGGGGGGAACACCGGGGAGCTGTTTTTT; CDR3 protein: CASSSRRGGNTGELFF
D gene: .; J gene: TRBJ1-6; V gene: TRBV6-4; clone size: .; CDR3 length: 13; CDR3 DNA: TGTGCCAGCAGTGAGTCCCCGGGTTCACCCCTCCACTTT; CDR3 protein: CASSESPGSPLHF
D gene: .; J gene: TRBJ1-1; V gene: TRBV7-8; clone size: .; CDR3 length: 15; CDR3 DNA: TGTGCCAGCAGCTTAGCTCTGTTGGGTGGGGGGGTAGCTTTCTTT; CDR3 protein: CASSLALLGGGVAFF
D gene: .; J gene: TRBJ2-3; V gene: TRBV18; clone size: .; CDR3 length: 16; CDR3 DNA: TGTGCCAGCTCACCCCGACAAGTCTATTCAGGGGAAACGCAGTATTTT; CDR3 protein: CASSPRQVYSGETQYF
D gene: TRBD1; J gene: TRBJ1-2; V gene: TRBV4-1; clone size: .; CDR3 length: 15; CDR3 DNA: TGCGCCAGCAGCCAAGACAACAGGGGGAACTATGGCTACACCTTC; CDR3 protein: CASSQDNRGNYGYTF
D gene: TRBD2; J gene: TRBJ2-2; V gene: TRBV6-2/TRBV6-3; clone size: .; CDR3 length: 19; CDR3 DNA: TGTGCCAGCAGTTACTCCCGGACTAGCGGGGGACTCGTCACCGGGGAGCTGTTTTTT; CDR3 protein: CASSYSRTSGGLVTGELFF
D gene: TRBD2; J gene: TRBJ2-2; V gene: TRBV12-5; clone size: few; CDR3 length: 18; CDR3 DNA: TGTGCTAGTGGTCATCCTCCTAGCGGGGGCCCGAACACCGGGGAGCTGTTTTTT; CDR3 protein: CASGHPPSGGPNTGELFF
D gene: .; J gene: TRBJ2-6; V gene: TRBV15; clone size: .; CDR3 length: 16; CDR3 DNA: TGTGCCACCAGCAGAGTGGCCAGCTCTGGGGCCAACGTCCTGACTTTC; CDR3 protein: CATSRVASSGANVLTF
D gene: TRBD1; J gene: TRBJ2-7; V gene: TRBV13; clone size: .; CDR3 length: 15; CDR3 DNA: TGTGCCAGCAGCTTAAGGGACAGGGGTACAGGGGAGCAGTACTTC; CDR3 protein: CASSLRDRGTGEQYF
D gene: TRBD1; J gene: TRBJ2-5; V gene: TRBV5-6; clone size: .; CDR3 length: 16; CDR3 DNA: TGTGCCAGCAGCGCCGCCGGGACAGGGGCCTGGGGGACCCAGTACTTC; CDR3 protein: CASSAAGTGAWGTQYF
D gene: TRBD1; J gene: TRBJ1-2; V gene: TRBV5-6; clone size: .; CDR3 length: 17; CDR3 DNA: TGTGCCAGCAGCTTTCGGACAGGGGGCATGTCTAACTATGGCTACACCTTC; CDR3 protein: CASSFRTGGMSNYGYTF
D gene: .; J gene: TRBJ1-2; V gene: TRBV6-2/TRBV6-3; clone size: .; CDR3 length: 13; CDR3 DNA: TGTGCCAGCAGTTACTCCGGTCAGGGAGGCTACACCTTC; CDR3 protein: CASSYSGQGGYTF
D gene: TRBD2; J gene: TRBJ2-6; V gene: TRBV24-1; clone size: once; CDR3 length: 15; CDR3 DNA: TGTGCCACCCCTCGGGAGGGGTCTGGGGCCAACGTCCTGACTTTC; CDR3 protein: CATPREGSGANVLTF
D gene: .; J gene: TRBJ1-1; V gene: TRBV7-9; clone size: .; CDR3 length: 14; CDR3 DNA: TGTGCCAGCAGCACCTTAACGGCCACAGTTGAAGCTTTCTTT; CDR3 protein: CASSTLTATVEAFF
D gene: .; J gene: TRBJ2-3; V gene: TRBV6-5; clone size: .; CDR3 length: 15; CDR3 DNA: TGTGCCAGCAGTTACCGGGGGTCGACCACAGATACGCAGTATTTT; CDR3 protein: CASSYRGSTTDTQYF
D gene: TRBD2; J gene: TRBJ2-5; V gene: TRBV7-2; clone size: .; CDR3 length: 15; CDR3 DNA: TGTGCCAGCAGCCGTACTAGCGGGGGGGCCGGGGCCCAGTACTTC; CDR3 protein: CASSRTSGGAGAQYF
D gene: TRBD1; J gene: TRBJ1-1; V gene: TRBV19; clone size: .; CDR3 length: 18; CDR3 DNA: TGTGCCAGTAGTACCCCACAGGGGTACGGTTCGGTAAACACTGAAGCTTTCTTT; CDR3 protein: CASSTPQGYGSVNTEAFF
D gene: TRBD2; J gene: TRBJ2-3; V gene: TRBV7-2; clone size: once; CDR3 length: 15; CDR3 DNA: TGTGCCAGCAGCATTAGCGGGGGTTCCACAGATACGCAGTATTTT; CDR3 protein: CASSISGGSTDTQYF
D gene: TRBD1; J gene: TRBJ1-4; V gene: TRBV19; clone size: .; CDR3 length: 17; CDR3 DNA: TGTGCCAGTAGGATGGATCCAGGGGGGCTCCTTAATGAAAAACTGTTTTTT; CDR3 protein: CASRMDPGGLLNEKLFF
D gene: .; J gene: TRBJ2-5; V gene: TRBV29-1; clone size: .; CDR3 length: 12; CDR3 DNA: TGCAGCGTTTGGACAGCCCAAGAGACCCAGTACTTC; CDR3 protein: CSVWTAQETQYF
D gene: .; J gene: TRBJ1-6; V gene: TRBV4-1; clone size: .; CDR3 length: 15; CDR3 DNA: TGCGCCAGCAGCCAAGATACGTGGGCGAATTCACCCCTCCACTTT; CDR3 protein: CASSQDTWANSPLHF
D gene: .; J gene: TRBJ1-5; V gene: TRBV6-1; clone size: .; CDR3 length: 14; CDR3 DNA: TGTGCCAGCAGTGAAAGCGGCCCATCGGGGGCCCAGCATTTT; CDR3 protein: CASSESGPSGAQHF
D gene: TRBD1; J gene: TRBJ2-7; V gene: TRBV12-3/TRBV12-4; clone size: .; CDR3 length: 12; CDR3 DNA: TGTGCCAGCAGCCGAGGGACAGACGAGCAGTACTTC; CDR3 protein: CASSRGTDEQYF
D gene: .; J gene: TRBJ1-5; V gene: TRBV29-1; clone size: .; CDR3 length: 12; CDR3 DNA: TGCAGCGTTGGACATTTCAATCAGCCCCAGCATTTT; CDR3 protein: CSVGHFNQPQHF
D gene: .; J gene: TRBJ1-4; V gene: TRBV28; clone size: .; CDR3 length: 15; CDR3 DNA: TGTGCCAGCAGTCCCCCCCCGGGAGGAGAGGAAAAACTGTTTTTT; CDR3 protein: CASSPPPGGEEKLFF
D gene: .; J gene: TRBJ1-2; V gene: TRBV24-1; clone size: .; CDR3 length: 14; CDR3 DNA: TGTGCCACCAGTGACCCCGGGACATCCTATGGCTACACCTTC; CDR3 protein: CATSDPGTSYGYTF
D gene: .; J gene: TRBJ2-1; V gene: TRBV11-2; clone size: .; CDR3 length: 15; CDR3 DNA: TGTGCCAGCAGCTGGTATGGTCAGGGATCCAATGAGCAGTTCTTC; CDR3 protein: CASSWYGQGSNEQFF